The entry that follows covers one TCR beta chain sequence. Its antigen is still unknown. This sample is drawn from a study of T cell repertoires in ileal Crohn's disease. Turning to the study itself: About half of patients got postoperative therapy: under 12 thiopurines, around 19 anti-TNF. Findings and limits, study-wide: Compared with non-smokers, active smokers at surgery showed more clonal expansions.

Germline V gives CDR1 SNHLY, CDR2 FYNNEI. Trimming removed 4 bases at V and 8 bases at J, with 14 bases between. The CDR3 covers 14 residues. Assay: immunoSEQ multiplex PCR; the TCRdb copy retains only in-frame clones and omits some. Of more than 11,000 clones listed, approximately 63% were seen once; the top ten hold 5.9%. Sequences were obtained from ileal tissue. The genes are TRBV2 and TRBJ1-4; D perhaps matches TRBD1 (5 bases). The sequence was collected from an adult with Crohn's disease. For the CDR3, the DNA is TGTGCCAGCAGTGCCGACGGGGGAGAGGAAAAACTGTTTTTT. Its translation: CASSADGGEEKLFF.